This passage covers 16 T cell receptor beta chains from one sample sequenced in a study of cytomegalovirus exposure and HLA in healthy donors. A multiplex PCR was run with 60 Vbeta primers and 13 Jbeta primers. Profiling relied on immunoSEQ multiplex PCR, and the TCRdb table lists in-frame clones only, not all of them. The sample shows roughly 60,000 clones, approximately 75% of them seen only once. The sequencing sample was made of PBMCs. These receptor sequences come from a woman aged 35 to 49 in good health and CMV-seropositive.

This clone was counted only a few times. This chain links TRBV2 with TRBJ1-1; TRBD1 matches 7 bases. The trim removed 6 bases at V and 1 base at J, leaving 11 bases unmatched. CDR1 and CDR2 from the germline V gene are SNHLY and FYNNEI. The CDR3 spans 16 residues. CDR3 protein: CASRRTTTGENTEAFF. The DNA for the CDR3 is TGTGCCAGCAGACGGACTACAACAGGGGAGAACACTGAAGCTTTCTTT.

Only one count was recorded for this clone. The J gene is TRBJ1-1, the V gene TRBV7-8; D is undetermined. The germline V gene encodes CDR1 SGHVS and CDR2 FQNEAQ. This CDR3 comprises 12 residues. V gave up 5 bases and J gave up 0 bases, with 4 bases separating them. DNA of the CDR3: TGTGCCAGCAGCCCCTTGAACACTGAAGCTTTCTTT. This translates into CASSPLNTEAFF.

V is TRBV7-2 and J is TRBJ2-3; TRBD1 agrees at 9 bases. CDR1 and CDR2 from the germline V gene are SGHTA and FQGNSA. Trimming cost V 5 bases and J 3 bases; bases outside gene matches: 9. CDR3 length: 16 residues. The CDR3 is CASSLTGTGLTDTQYF. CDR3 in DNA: TGTGCCAGCAGCCTAACCGGGACAGGGTTGACAGATACGCAGTATTTT.

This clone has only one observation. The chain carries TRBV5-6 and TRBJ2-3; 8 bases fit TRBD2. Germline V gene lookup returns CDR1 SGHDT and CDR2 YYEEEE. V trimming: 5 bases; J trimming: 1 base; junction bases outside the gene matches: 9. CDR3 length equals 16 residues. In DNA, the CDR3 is TGTGCCAGCAGGAGTGCTGGGCGGGGGGGCACAGATACGCAGTATTTT. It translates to CASRSAGRGGTDTQYF.

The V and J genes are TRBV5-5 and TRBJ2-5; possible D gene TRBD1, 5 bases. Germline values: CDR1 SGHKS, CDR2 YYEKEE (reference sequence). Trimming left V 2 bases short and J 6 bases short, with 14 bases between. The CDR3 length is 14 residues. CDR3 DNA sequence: TGTGCCAGCAGCTTAGGGGCCCATACGCAGACCCAGTACTTC. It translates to CASSLGAHTQTQYF.

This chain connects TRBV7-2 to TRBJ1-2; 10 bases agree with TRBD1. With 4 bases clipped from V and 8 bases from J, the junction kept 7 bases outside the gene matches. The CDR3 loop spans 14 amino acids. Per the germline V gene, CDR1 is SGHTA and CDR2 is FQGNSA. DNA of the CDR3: TGTGCCAGCAGCTCAGACAGGGGGCAGGGGGGCTACACCTTC. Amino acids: CASSSDRGQGGYTF.

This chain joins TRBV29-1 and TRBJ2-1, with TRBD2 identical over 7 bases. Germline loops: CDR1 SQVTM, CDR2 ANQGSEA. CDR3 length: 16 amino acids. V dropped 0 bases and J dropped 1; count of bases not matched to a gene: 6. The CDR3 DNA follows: TGCAGCGTTGAAGAGGCTAGCGGAATATCCTACAATGAGCAGTTCTTC. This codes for CSVEEASGISYNEQFF.

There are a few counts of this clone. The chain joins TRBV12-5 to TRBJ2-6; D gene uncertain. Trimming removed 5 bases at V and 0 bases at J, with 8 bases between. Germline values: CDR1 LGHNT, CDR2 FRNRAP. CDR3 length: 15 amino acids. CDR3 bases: TGTGCTAGTGGTCCGGGTGGCTCTGGGGCCAACGTCCTGACTTTC. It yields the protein CASGPGGSGANVLTF. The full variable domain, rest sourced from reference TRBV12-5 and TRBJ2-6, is DARVTQTPRHKVTEMGQEVTMRCQPILGHNTVFWYRQTMMQGLELLAYFRNRAPLDDSGMPKDRFSAEMPDATLATLKIQPSEPRDSAVYFCASGPGGSGANVLTFGAGSRLTVL.

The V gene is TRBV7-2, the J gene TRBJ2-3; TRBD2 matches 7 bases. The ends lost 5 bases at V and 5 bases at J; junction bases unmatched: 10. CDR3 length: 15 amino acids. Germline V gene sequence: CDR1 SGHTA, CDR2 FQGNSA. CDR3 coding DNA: TGTGCCAGCAGCCCCCGAGCGGGGAGGGAAGATACGCAGTATTTT. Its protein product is CASSPRAGREDTQYF.

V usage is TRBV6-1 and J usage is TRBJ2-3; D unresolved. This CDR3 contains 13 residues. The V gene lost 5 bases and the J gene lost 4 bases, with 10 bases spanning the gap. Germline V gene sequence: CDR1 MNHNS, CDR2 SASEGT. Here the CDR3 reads CASSYSRADTQYF. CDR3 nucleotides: TGTGCCAGCAGTTATTCCCGTGCAGATACGCAGTATTTT.

CDR3 sequence reads: CASSSEPGLAQETQYF. The CDR3 DNA follows: TGTGCCAGCAGCTCAGAACCGGGACTAGCTCAAGAGACCCAGTACTTC. The chain carries TRBV5-8 and TRBJ2-5, with 9 bases matching TRBD2. The germline CDR1 and CDR2 sequences are SGHTS and YDEGEE. V lost 3 bases to trimming and J lost 2 bases; unmatched junction nucleotides: 8. The CDR3 extends over 16 amino acids.

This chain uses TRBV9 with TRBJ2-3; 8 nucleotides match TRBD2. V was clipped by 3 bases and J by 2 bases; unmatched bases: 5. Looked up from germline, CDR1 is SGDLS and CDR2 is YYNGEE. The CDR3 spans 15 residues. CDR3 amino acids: CASSGLAGPTDTQYF. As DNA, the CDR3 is TGTGCCAGCAGCGGATTAGCGGGACCCACAGATACGCAGTATTTT.

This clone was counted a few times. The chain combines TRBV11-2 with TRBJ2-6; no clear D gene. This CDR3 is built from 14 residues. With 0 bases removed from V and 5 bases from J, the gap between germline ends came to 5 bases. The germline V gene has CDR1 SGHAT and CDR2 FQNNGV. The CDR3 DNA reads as TGTGCCAGCAGCTTAGACCAAAGGGCCAACGTCCTGACTTTC. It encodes CASSLDQRANVLTF.

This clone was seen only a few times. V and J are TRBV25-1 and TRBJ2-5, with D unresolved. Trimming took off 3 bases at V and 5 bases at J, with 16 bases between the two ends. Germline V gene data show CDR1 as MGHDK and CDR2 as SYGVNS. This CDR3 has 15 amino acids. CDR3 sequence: CASSEVYSSSETQYF. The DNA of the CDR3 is TGTGCCAGCAGTGAGGTTTACAGTAGTTCCGAGACCCAGTACTTC.

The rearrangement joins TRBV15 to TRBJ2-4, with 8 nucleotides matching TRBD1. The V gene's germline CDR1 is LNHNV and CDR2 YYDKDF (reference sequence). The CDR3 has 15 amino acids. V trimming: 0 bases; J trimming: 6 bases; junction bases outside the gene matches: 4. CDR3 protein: CATSRDQGAINIQYF. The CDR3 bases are TGTGCCACCAGCAGAGATCAGGGGGCAATAAACATTCAGTACTTC.

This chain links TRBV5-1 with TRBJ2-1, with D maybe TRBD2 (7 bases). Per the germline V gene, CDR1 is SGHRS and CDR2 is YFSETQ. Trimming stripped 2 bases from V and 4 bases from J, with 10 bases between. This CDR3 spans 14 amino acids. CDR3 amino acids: CASSFGGAYNEQFF. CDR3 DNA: TGCGCCAGCAGCTTTGGGGGGGCATACAATGAGCAGTTCTTC.